This T cell receptor (beta chain) was sequenced in a study of T cell repertoires in cytomegalovirus infection. Study background: Recently identified HLA-C-restricted CMV epitopes and well-studied HLA-B-restricted CMV epitopes were used by the study. Evidence of both CMV infection and a matching HLA type came from public TCR beta signatures.

Study findings and constraints: There were HLA-C-restricted CMV-specific TCR beta clonotypes dominating the ex vivo response. Identification of carriers of CMV plus the relevant HLA was achieved through cumulative public TCR beta family frequency.

Trimming at V came to 4 bases and at J to 5 bases, leaving 3 bases not matched to a gene. This CDR3 contains 15 residues. Per germline, CDR1 SGHTA and CDR2 FQGNSA. TCRdb used MiXCR to reprocess the reads, holding one entry per CDR3 protein. The sample lists 900,000 to 950,000 distinct CDR3 sequences, roughly 30% occurring once. The sample holds many counts of this clonotype. What it recognizes is unknown. This receptor was taken from a human donor in good health (CMV status not recorded). Some clones in this sample may be carry-over from other donors' samples. The sample here was cultured CD8+ T cells from PBMCs, taken from culture after CMV antigen stimulation. V usage is TRBV7-2 and J usage is TRBJ1-5; 12 bases align to TRBD1. The CDR3 protein is CASSSWDRGHQPQHF. CDR3 sequence (DNA): TGTGCCAGCAGCTCATGGGACAGGGGGCATCAGCCCCAGCATTTT.